Each of the 6 T cell receptor beta chains below was sequenced from the same sample in a study of cytomegalovirus exposure and HLA in healthy donors. Primers: 60 Vbeta forward and 13 Jbeta reverse. Here immunoSEQ multiplex PCR was the method, and the copy in TCRdb shows in-frame clones only, minus some. The sample shows about 170,000 clones, 70% to 90% of them seen only once. The sample was PBMCs. The receptors here all came from a man in his late teens or twenties in good health and CMV-seropositive.

V usage is TRBV12-5 and J usage is TRBJ1-6; the match to TRBD1 covers 7 bases. CDR3 length: 15 residues. Germline CDR1 LGHNT, CDR2 FRNRAP. V shed 0 bases, J shed 7 bases, and the junction held 3 bases outside the gene matches. DNA for the CDR3: TGTGCTAGTGGTTTGGTACAGGGGCCAAATTCACCCCTCCACTTT. Protein sequence: CASGLVQGPNSPLHF.

This clone was observed once. J is TRBJ2-1 and V is TRBV4-2; 10 positions agree with TRBD2. Losses at the gene ends were 3 bases for V and 5 bases for J; bases not matched to a gene: 10. CDR1 and CDR2 (germline): LGHNA, YNFKEQ. This CDR3 region has 17 residues. CDR3 sequence (DNA): TGTGCCAGCAGCCAGCAAACAGAGAGCGGGGGGGACAATGAGCAGTTCTTC. Protein product: CASSQQTESGGDNEQFF.

The gene calls are TRBV18 and TRBJ2-7, with 7 bases aligning to TRBD2. The ends lost 2 bases at V and 0 bases at J; junction bases unmatched: 7. The CDR3 spans 16 residues. The germline V gene has CDR1 KGHSH and CDR2 LQKENI. CDR3 DNA: TGTGCCAGCTCACCAAGGGGCGGGGGACCCTCCTACGAGCAGTACTTC. This encodes CASSPRGGGPSYEQYF. The complete variable domain, with remaining parts taken from reference TRBV18 and TRBJ2-7, reads NAGVMQNPRHLVRRRGQEARLRCSPMKGHSHVYWYRQLPEEGLKFMVYLQKENIIDESGMPKERFSAEFPKEGPSILRIQQVVRGDSAAYFCASSPRGGGPSYEQYFGPGTRLTVT.

V gene TRBV19 combines with J gene TRBJ1-2; D is possibly TRBD1 (5 bases). Germline assignment: CDR1 LNHDA and CDR2 SQIVND (reference sequence). The CDR3 contains 14 residues. The ends were cut back, 3 bases at V and 4 bases at J, with 12 bases in the middle. CDR3 nucleotide sequence: TGTGCCAGTAGTATGTTGGCAGGGATCTATGGCTACACCTTC. This gives the protein CASSMLAGIYGYTF.

The chain joins TRBV7-9 to TRBJ2-2; D gene uncertain. Trimming cost V 5 bases and J 4 bases, with 11 bases left between them. The CDR3 has 14 residues. CDR1 and CDR2 from the germline V gene are SEHNR and FQNEAQ (reference sequence). The CDR3 DNA reads as TGTGCCAGCAGCGCTTCAAGCTTCACCGGGGAGCTGTTTTTT. It codes for CASSASSFTGELFF.

This clone was seen only a few times. The CDR3 sequence is CASGLVALNTEAFF. The CDR3 nucleotides are TGTGCTAGTGGTTTGGTAGCCCTAAACACTGAAGCTTTCTTT. The chain joins TRBV12-5 to TRBJ1-1; D gene ambiguous. The length of the CDR3 is 14 residues. Germline V gives CDR1 LGHNT, CDR2 FRNRAP. The V gene lost 0 bases and the J gene lost 2 bases, with 7 bases spanning the gap. Filled out from reference TRBV12-5 and TRBJ1-1, the complete variable domain reads DARVTQTPRHKVTEMGQEVTMRCQPILGHNTVFWYRQTMMQGLELLAYFRNRAPLDDSGMPKDRFSAEMPDATLATLKIQPSEPRDSAVYFCASGLVALNTEAFFGQGTRLTVV.